This T cell receptor beta chain was sequenced for a study of shared clonotypes between healthy human individuals. Libraries were prepared by immunoSEQ multiplex PCR; TCRdb keeps only in-frame clonotypes and omits some of them. The sample records more than 450,000 clones, 79% being singletons. V gave up 0 bases and J gave up 5 bases, with 10 bases separating them. The CDR3 is made up of 14 amino acids. The germline gives CDR1 SGHAT, CDR2 FQNNGV. Sequencing was carried out using PBMCs. The chain couples TRBV11-2 to TRBJ1-2; D is uncertain. The TCR sequence derives from a woman aged 35 to 49 in good health. Some clones in this sample may be carry-over from other donors' samples. In nucleotides, the CDR3 is TGTGCCAGCAGCTTAGAGATAGGACTTTATGGCTACACCTTC. It translates to CASSLEIGLYGYTF. Filled out from reference TRBV11-2 and TRBJ1-2, the complete variable domain reads EAGVAQSPRYKIIEKRQSVAFWCNPISGHATLYWYQQILGQGPKLLIQFQNNGVVDDSQLPKDRFSAERLKGVDSTLKIQPAKLEDSAVYLCASSLEIGLYGYTFGSGTRLTVV.